This T cell receptor beta chain derives from a study of T cells in localized non-small cell lung cancer. Measured with immunoSEQ multiplex PCR; TCRdb has only the in-frame clones, and not every one. Of tens of thousands of clones in the sample, roughly 90% were seen once. The V gene lost 6 bases and the J gene lost 7 bases, with 21 bases spanning the gap. The V gene's germline CDR1 is SNHLY and CDR2 FYNNEI. CDR3 length: 15 amino acids. This receptor was identified in a female donor older than 55 with stage I lung adenocarcinoma. This chain joins TRBV2 and TRBJ1-1; D not certain. The sample here was peripheral blood, taken before any cancer treatment. The CDR3 is CASRMGGEGGYEAFF. The CDR3 bases are TGTGCCAGCAGGATGGGCGGGGAGGGCGGATATGAAGCTTTCTTT.